These 20 T cell receptor beta chains came from one sample sequenced in a study of shared clonotypes between healthy human individuals. This table comes from immunoSEQ multiplex PCR, and its TCRdb copy is limited to in-frame clones, with some not included. The repertoire holds about 1 million clones, with about 77% as singletons. Input material: memory CD4+ T cells sorted from blood. Subset: CD45RA-negative fraction. Every receptor here comes from a man younger than 30 in good health.

Details on this clone: A much larger clone is a single base away; this may be a read error. Other DNA sequences in the sample encode the same CDR3. The CDR3 protein is CASSLGSDNEAFF. CDR3 DNA sequence: TGCGCCAGCAGCTTGGGATCGGATAACGAAGCTTTCTTT. J is TRBJ1-1 and V is TRBV5-1; D is unclear. From germline, CDR1 is SGHRS and CDR2 YFSETQ. The CDR3 extends over 13 amino acids. V was trimmed by 0 bases and J by 8 bases, leaving 11 bases between them.

Comment on this clone: A much larger clone lies one base from this, so it may be a read error. The V call is TRBV6-1, the J call TRBJ1-1; D not certain. V lost 6 bases and J lost 0, with 14 bases in between. Germline V CDR1 and CDR2: MNHNS, SASEGT. The CDR3 contains 15 residues. CDR3 DNA: TGTGCCAGCAGCCGGACTAGGGCGATGAACACTGAAGCTTTCTTT. Protein sequence: CASSRTRAMNTEAFF.

The chain uses TRBV9 and TRBJ2-7; D remains unclear. Between the trimmed V and J ends, which lost 4 bases and 8 bases, there was a span of 16 bases. Germline V gives CDR1 SGDLS, CDR2 YYNGEE. The CDR3 extends over 13 amino acids. Here the CDR3 DNA reads TGTGCCAGCAGCCCCCAAGACGGCCTCCAGCAGTACTTC. Translated: CASSPQDGLQQYF.

This rearrangement joins TRBV5-4 to TRBJ2-1; a possible D gene is TRBD1 (7 bases). Trimming removed 5 bases at V and 7 bases at J, with 16 bases between. The CDR3 runs 14 residues. The germline V gene encodes CDR1 SGHNT and CDR2 YYREEE (reference sequence). As DNA, the CDR3 is TGTGCCAGCAGGGACCCAGGGGGGAAGAATGAGCAGTTCTTC. Amino acids: CASRDPGGKNEQFF.

This chain uses TRBV9 with TRBJ2-1; no reliable D call. The CDR3 length is 13 residues. The germline CDR1 and CDR2 sequences are SGDLS and YYNGEE. Trimming removed 0 bases from V and 8 bases from J, with 9 bases in between. Here the CDR3 reads CASSVAPPDEQFF. CDR3 DNA sequence: TGTGCCAGCAGCGTAGCCCCCCCCGATGAGCAGTTCTTC.

The chain employs TRBV14 and TRBJ1-1; D possibly corresponds to TRBD1 (6 bases). The CDR3 loop spans 12 amino acids. Germline V CDR1 and CDR2: SGHDN, FVKESK. Trimming left V 1 base short and J 13 bases short, with 13 bases between. CDR3: CASSQVDRGIFF. The CDR3 DNA follows: TGTGCCAGCAGCCAAGTGGACAGAGGGATTTTCTTT.

The chain carries TRBV6-5 and TRBJ1-6, with a tentative D call TRBD1 (6 bases). The CDR3 length is 14 residues. The V gene's germline CDR1 is MNHEY and CDR2 SVGAGI. The ends were cut back, 6 bases at V and 10 bases at J, with 16 bases in the middle. The CDR3 nucleotides read TGTGCCAGCAGACCTCAGGGGTCGGGATCACCCCTCCACTTT. Its protein is CASRPQGSGSPLHF.

The chain couples TRBV7-2 to TRBJ2-7, with D uncertain. CDR1 and CDR2 (germline): SGHTA, FQGNSA. Trimming stripped 3 bases from V and 5 bases from J, with 11 bases between. This CDR3 is built from 13 residues. The CDR3 DNA reads TGTGCCAGCAGCTTCCTCGGGTCTAACGAGCAGTACTTC. Its protein product is CASSFLGSNEQYF.

The V gene is TRBV4-1, the J gene TRBJ1-5; tentative D call: TRBD1 (5 bases). Trimming removed 0 bases at V and 1 base at J, with 13 bases between. The CDR3 extends over 17 amino acids. Germline V gene sequence: CDR1 MGHRA, CDR2 YSYEKL. CDR3 coding DNA: TGCGCCAGCAGCCAAGATCTTGCAGGGTCGAGCAATCAGCCCCAGCATTTT. Residues: CASSQDLAGSSNQPQHF.

This clone was counted only a few times. This sequence joins TRBV20-1 and TRBJ2-1; maybe TRBD1 (6 bases). Per germline, CDR1 DFQATT and CDR2 SNEGSKA (reference sequence). The germline V and J ends were trimmed by 5 bases and 9 bases, with 11 bases remaining between them. This CDR3 comprises 11 residues. CDR3 DNA: TGCAGTGCTCCCCGCAGGGGTGAGCAGTTCTTC. Translation: CSAPRRGEQFF.

The rearrangement links TRBV10-2 to TRBJ2-2; D may be TRBD2 (5 bases). The CDR3 sequence is 12 residues long. Trimming removed 0 bases at V and 10 bases at J, with 6 bases between. CDR1 is WSHSY, CDR2 SAAADI, per germline. As DNA, the CDR3 is TGCGCCAGCAGTGAGTCGAGGGTGGAGCTGTTTTTT. Amino acids: CASSESRVELFF.

The J gene is TRBJ1-4, the V gene TRBV5-5; 8 bases are shared with TRBD1. V was clipped by 5 bases and J by 1 base; unmatched bases: 4. The CDR3 has 15 residues. Germline V lookup: CDR1 SGHKS, CDR2 YYEKEE (reference sequence). As DNA, the CDR3 is TGTGCCAGCAGACTTACAGGGGGAACTAATGAAAAACTGTTTTTT. Translated: CASRLTGGTNEKLFF.

DNA for the CDR3: TGCGCCAGCAGCTGGGGACGGAACTCAGAAGAGACCCAGTACTTC. Translation gives CASSWGRNSEETQYF. The V call is TRBV5-1, the J call TRBJ2-5, with D possibly being TRBD1 or TRBD2 (5 bases each). In germline, CDR1 is SGHRS, CDR2 YFSETQ. V shed 3 bases and J shed 3 bases, with 15 bases lying between them. The CDR3 sequence is 15 residues long.

The genes are TRBV15 and TRBJ1-4; D unresolved. V shed 0 bases and J shed 0 bases, with 8 bases lying between them. Germline-derived CDR1 and CDR2 are LNHNV and YYDKDF (reference sequence). This CDR3 spans 16 amino acids. The CDR3 here is CATSRDPAATNEKLFF. Written as DNA, the CDR3 is TGTGCCACCAGCAGAGATCCCGCAGCAACTAATGAAAAACTGTTTTTT.

The table lists this clone with a count of one. This chain connects TRBV10-1 to TRBJ2-1, with a possible D match to TRBD2 (5 bases). V was trimmed by 2 bases and J by 0 bases, leaving 11 bases between them. Germline V gene data show CDR1 as WNHNN and CDR2 as SYGVQD (reference sequence). This CDR3 region has 16 residues. CDR3 protein: CASSEGGYSSYNEQFF. DNA for the CDR3: TGCGCCAGCAGTGAGGGAGGCTATAGCTCCTACAATGAGCAGTTCTTC.

This chain uses TRBV6-5 with TRBJ1-2, with 9 bases fitting TRBD1. The J segment lost 9 bases and the V segment lost 6 bases, leaving 8 bases of the junction unmatched. This CDR3 contains 13 residues. In germline, CDR1 is MNHEY, CDR2 SVGAGI. CDR3 sequence (DNA): TGTGCCAGCAGCCCCGGGACAGGGCGGAGCTACACCTTC. This sequence encodes CASSPGTGRSYTF.

Details on this clone: The junction departs from germline at one end; a sequencing error may be responsible. The V call is TRBV2, the J call TRBJ1-5; D gene unclear. The CDR3 runs to 17 residues. The V gene's germline CDR1 is SNHLY and CDR2 FYNNEI. The CDR3 sequence is CASTENGPSYSNQPQHF. DNA for the CDR3: TGTGCCAGCACTGAAAACGGCCCGAGTTATAGCAATCAGCCCCAGCATTTT.

This clone was recorded at least ten times. The chain links TRBV18 to TRBJ2-7, with D tentatively TRBD1 (6 bases). This CDR3 has 16 amino acids. V was clipped by 6 bases and J by 3 bases, with 21 bases between them. Germline lookup yields CDR1 KGHSH and CDR2 LQKENI. CDR3 bases: TGTGCCAGCTCGCCTTTTGGCAGGGGAGCAAACTACGAGCAGTACTTC. Amino acids: CASSPFGRGANYEQYF.

This clone was detected ten times or more. The gene calls are TRBV11-1 and TRBJ2-7, with 7 bases identical to TRBD1. This CDR3 has 14 residues. After removal of 1 base from V and 6 bases from J, the junction contained 6 bases not matched to a gene. Germline assignment: CDR1 SGHAT and CDR2 FQDESV (reference sequence). CDR3 bases: TGTGCCAGCAGCTTAGGGACAGGCGTAAGCGAGCAGTACTTC. This codes for CASSLGTGVSEQYF.

The chain recombines TRBV5-4 with TRBJ1-2, with D maybe TRBD1 (5 bases). V was trimmed by 2 bases and J by 7 bases, leaving 24 bases between them. The V gene's germline CDR1 is SGHNT and CDR2 YYREEE (reference sequence). The CDR3 totals 17 residues. This CDR3 reads CASSFGRGLLVQGGYTF. DNA for the CDR3: TGTGCCAGCAGCTTCGGCCGGGGCCTCCTAGTACAAGGTGGCTACACCTTC. Looking up the rest from reference TRBV5-4 and TRBJ1-2 gives the full variable domain: ETGVTQSPTHLIKTRGQQVTLRCSSQSGHNTVSWYQQALGQGPQFIFQYYREEENGRGNFPPRFSGLQFPNYSSELNVNALELDDSALYLCASSFGRGLLVQGGYTFGSGTRLTVV.